These T cell receptor beta chains were read from a single sample in a study of Ad26.COV2.S vaccination and SARS-CoV-2 variants. Repertoires were generated with immunoSEQ multiplex PCR, while TCRdb's copy carries only in-frame clones and drops some. The data contain roughly 680,000 clones, 70% to 90% of them seen just once; the ten biggest clones take up approximately 1.5%. This sample comprised peripheral blood, obtained in a trial of Ad26.COV2.S vaccine versus placebo. The receptors stem from a person between 18 and 59 years old who received the Ad26.COV2.S COVID-19 vaccine or a placebo. Both conserved end residues are part of each CDR3. The D gene is left open where the match is weak. Size is omitted from some rows. Given values are once, few, many or a class for expanded clones.

size	J	V	D	CDR3	DNA
-	TRBJ1-3	TRBV10-3	TRBD1	CAIRTGAGNTIYF	TGTGCCATCAGAACAGGGGCTGGAAACACCATATATTTT
-	TRBJ2-7	TRBV11-2	-	CASSLLQGATGQYF	TGTGCCAGCAGCTTACTACAAGGAGCCACCGGGCAGTACTTC
-	TRBJ2-7	TRBV27	TRBD1	CASSLRDRGRGEQYF	TGTGCCAGCAGTTTAAGGGACAGGGGTAGGGGCGAGCAGTACTTC
-	TRBJ2-2	TRBV6-5	-	CASGVRENTGELFF	TGTGCCAGCGGGGTTCGTGAGAACACCGGGGAGCTGTTTTTT
-	TRBJ1-3	TRBV6-6	-	CASSPEPLIHGRISGNTIYF	TGTGCCAGCAGTCCCGAGCCCCTCATCCACGGACGGATCTCTGGAAACACCATATATTTT
-	TRBJ1-1	TRBV11-2	-	CASSLEGGNTEAFF	TGTGCCAGCAGCTTAGAGGGTGGGAACACTGAAGCTTTCTTT
-	TRBJ1-5	TRBV6-1	-	CASSETPSQPQHF	TGTGCCAGCAGTGAGACCCCTAGTCAGCCCCAGCATTTT
-	TRBJ1-2	TRBV27	-	CASSVGGRGYGYTF	TGTGCCAGCAGCGTGGGGGGCCGCGGCTATGGCTACACCTTC
-	TRBJ1-6	TRBV19	-	CASSDISYNSPLHF	TGTGCCAGCTCCGACATCTCCTATAATTCACCCCTCCACTTT
-	TRBJ1-1	TRBV5-4	-	CASSFGARILPSEAFF	TGTGCCAGCAGCTTTGGAGCCCGAATTCTCCCATCTGAAGCTTTCTTT
-	TRBJ2-3	TRBV6-5	-	CASSSPGFGTQYF	TGTGCCAGCAGTTCCCCTGGGTTTGGTACGCAGTATTTT
-	TRBJ2-7	TRBV20-1	-	CSADDEYEQYF	TGCAGTGCTGACGACGAGTACGAGCAGTACTTC
few	TRBJ1-1	TRBV12-3/TRBV12-4	-	CASKSLGATEAFF	TGTGCCAGCAAGTCATTGGGTGCCACTGAAGCTTTCTTT
few	TRBJ1-4	TRBV11-2	-	CASSSTEGGEEKLFF	TGTGCCAGCAGCTCAACAGAGGGGGGAGAGGAAAAACTGTTTTTT
-	TRBJ2-5	TRBV12-3/TRBV12-4	-	CASSADTQETQYF	TGTGCCAGCAGTGCAGACACCCAAGAGACCCAGTACTTC
-	TRBJ2-5	TRBV6-5	TRBD2	CASRPGLASRETQYF	TGTGCCAGCAGGCCGGGACTAGCGTCACGAGAGACCCAGTACTTC
-	TRBJ2-5	TRBV6-5	-	CASRAPGQILQQYF	TGTGCCAGCAGAGCACCGGGACAAATACTCCAGCAGTACTTC
once	TRBJ2-1	TRBV6-2/TRBV6-3	TRBD2	CASSYALAGNYNEQFF	TGTGCCAGCAGTTACGCCCTAGCGGGAAACTACAATGAGCAGTTCTTC
-	TRBJ2-7	TRBV7-9	TRBD1	CASSFYTGPGTGFFYEQYF	TGTGCCAGCAGCTTCTATACCGGACCCGGGACAGGGTTTTTTTACGAGCAGTACTTC
-	TRBJ2-5	TRBV7-8	-	CASSFTEELQETQYF	TGTGCCAGCAGCTTTACCGAGGAACTCCAAGAGACCCAGTACTTC
-	TRBJ2-5	TRBV19	-	CASSSSAGLIQETQYF	TGTGCCAGTAGTTCCTCGGCAGGCCTCATCCAAGAGACCCAGTACTTC